The 17 T cell receptor beta chains reported below all come from one sample, sequenced in a study of shared clonotypes between healthy human individuals. Repertoires were generated with immunoSEQ multiplex PCR, while TCRdb's copy carries only in-frame clones and drops some. The table lists about 1.5 million clones, approximately 98% of them singletons. The sequencing input was naive CD4+ T cells sorted from blood. Sample subset: CD45RA+ positively selected. The receptors here all came from a man aged 25-45 years in good health.

The count of this clone is one. This chain uses TRBV2 with TRBJ2-7, with D tentatively TRBD1 or TRBD2 (5 bases each). CDR3 length: 15 residues. V was cut by 2 bases and J by 5 bases, with 16 bases left in between. The germline CDR1 and CDR2 sequences are SNHLY and FYNNEI. In DNA form, the CDR3 reads TGTGCCAGCAGTGAACAGGGACGACTCTTCCACGAGCAGTACTTC. It encodes CASSEQGRLFHEQYF.

The gene calls are TRBV5-6 and TRBJ2-3; 7 positions match TRBD1. V was pared by 4 bases and J by 3 bases, with 8 bases of the junction left unmatched. The germline V gene encodes CDR1 SGHDT and CDR2 YYEEEE. The CDR3 spans 15 residues. DNA of the CDR3: TGTGCCAGCAGCCCGGGGACAGTGAATACAGATACGCAGTATTTT. Its translation: CASSPGTVNTDTQYF.

The chain links TRBV7-3 to TRBJ2-2; D is unresolved. The CDR3 consists of 14 residues. V was shortened by 4 bases and J by 5 bases, with 11 bases between the two germline ends. Germline CDR1 reads SGHTA; CDR2 reads FQGTGA. This chain's CDR3 is CASSSQLNTGELFF. Here the CDR3 DNA reads TGTGCCAGCAGCTCCCAACTTAATACCGGGGAGCTGTTTTTT. Full variable domain (remainder filled in from reference TRBV7-3 and TRBJ2-2): GAGVSQTPSNKVTEKGKYVELRCDPISGHTALYWYRQSLGQGPEFLIYFQGTGAADDSGLPNDRFFAVRPEGSVSTLKIQRTERGDSAVYLCASSSQLNTGELFFGEGSRLTVL.

The gene calls are TRBV9 and TRBJ2-6; perhaps TRBD1 as D (6 bases). Trimming stripped 4 bases from V and 4 bases from J, with 15 bases between. This CDR3 comprises 16 residues. Per germline, CDR1 SGDLS and CDR2 YYNGEE. DNA for the CDR3: TGTGCCAGCAGCCCGCGGAAGGGGGACGGGGCCAACGTCCTGACTTTC. It specifies CASSPRKGDGANVLTF.

V and J are TRBV28 and TRBJ1-2; TRBD1 might be the D (5 bases). Trimming cost V 4 bases and J 3 bases, with 15 bases left between them. The CDR3 spans 15 residues. Germline values: CDR1 MDHEN, CDR2 SYDVKM. In DNA, the CDR3 is TGTGCCAGCAGTTCCCCGGGACGGGGGGACTATGGCTACACCTTC. It specifies CASSSPGRGDYGYTF.

J is TRBJ2-3 and V is TRBV5-6; TRBD2 might be the D (6 bases). Trimming left V 3 bases short and J 5 bases short, with 13 bases between. The germline V gene encodes CDR1 SGHDT and CDR2 YYEEEE. CDR3 length: 14 residues. CDR3 bases: TGTGCCAGCAGCTATCCGCGGGGAGGAGATACGCAGTATTTT. Residues: CASSYPRGGDTQYF.

This rearrangement joins TRBV29-1 to TRBJ1-1; no firm D call. Germline V CDR1 and CDR2: SQVTM, ANQGSEA. CDR3 length: 13 residues. The V gene lost 3 bases and the J gene lost 3 bases, with 11 bases spanning the gap. For the CDR3, the DNA is TGCAGCGTTGATGGGCAGATCCACACTGAAGCTTTCTTT. Its translation: CSVDGQIHTEAFF.

This chain joins TRBV7-9 and TRBJ2-7, with D possibly being TRBD1 (6 bases). This CDR3 has 16 residues. Germline CDR1 SEHNR, CDR2 FQNEAQ (reference sequence). Trimming shortened V by 7 bases and J by 5 bases, and 24 bases separated the two germline ends. CDR3 sequence: CASTLLIGGTSHEQYF. The CDR3 nucleotides are TGTGCCAGCACCCTTTTAATTGGGGGCACATCCCACGAGCAGTACTTC.

The chain combines TRBV4-2 with TRBJ1-4, with 7 positions matching TRBD1. After removal of 5 bases from V and 7 bases from J, the junction contained 7 bases not matched to a gene. In germline, CDR1 is LGHNA, CDR2 YNFKEQ. This CDR3 region has 14 residues. In DNA form, the CDR3 reads TGTGCCAGCAGCTTAACAGGGGCGGGTGAAAAACTGTTTTTT. Translation: CASSLTGAGEKLFF.

V usage is TRBV7-9 and J usage is TRBJ2-3; 9 bases align to TRBD2. The CDR3 has 15 amino acids. Germline V gene data show CDR1 as SEHNR and CDR2 as FQNEAQ (reference sequence). V shed 5 bases and J 3 bases; nucleotides not matched to a gene: 6. The CDR3 DNA reads TGTGCCAGCAGCATAGGTACTAGCGGGACAGATACGCAGTATTTT. Its translation is CASSIGTSGTDTQYF.

The rearrangement links TRBV11-2 to TRBJ2-2, with TRBD1 matching 8 bases. The CDR3 is 16 residues long. V dropped 3 bases and J dropped 0; count of bases not matched to a gene: 3. Germline-derived CDR1 and CDR2 are SGHAT and FQNNGV. The CDR3 DNA is TGTGCCAGCAGCTTGAAACAGGGGGCGAACACCGGGGAGCTGTTTTTT. It encodes CASSLKQGANTGELFF.

The chain carries TRBV6-4 and TRBJ2-2; 7 bases map to TRBD1. The CDR3 contains 16 residues. Per the germline V gene, CDR1 is MRHNA and CDR2 is SNTAGT. Trimming took 6 bases from V and 4 from J; bases not matched to a gene: 11. The CDR3: CASSEGAGASTGELFF. The CDR3 bases are TGTGCCAGCAGCGAGGGGGCCGGAGCGAGCACCGGGGAGCTGTTTTTT.

The chain uses TRBV7-8 and TRBJ2-7; D is unclear. This CDR3 has 14 amino acids. Trimming removed 4 bases from V and 1 base from J, with 11 bases in between. Germline V CDR1 and CDR2: SGHVS, FQNEAQ. CDR3 in DNA: TGTGCCAGCAGCTCCGGCAGGAGTTCCTACGAGCAGTACTTC. It translates to CASSSGRSSYEQYF.

The chain recombines TRBV27 with TRBJ2-3; 9 nucleotides align to TRBD2. The CDR3 length is 16 residues. The germline V gene encodes CDR1 MNHEY and CDR2 SMNVEV (reference sequence). Trimming at V came to 6 bases and at J to 5 bases, leaving 12 bases not matched to a gene. DNA of the CDR3: TGTGCCAGCAGAGGAAATAGACTAGCGGATAGAGATACGCAGTATTTT. Its translation: CASRGNRLADRDTQYF.

This clone was seen a single time. Other DNA sequences of this sample code for an identical CDR3. This CDR3 reads CASRTSTDTQYF. In DNA form, the CDR3 reads TGTGCCAGCAGAACAAGCACAGATACGCAGTATTTT. V and J are TRBV27 and TRBJ2-3; D is ambiguous. The V gene's germline CDR1 is MNHEY and CDR2 SMNVEV (reference sequence). The CDR3 runs to 12 residues. V lost 6 bases and J lost 0, with 4 bases in between.

The gene calls are TRBV15 and TRBJ2-7; D perhaps matches TRBD1 (5 bases). V was clipped by 0 bases and J by 6 bases, with 6 bases between them. The CDR3 has 12 residues. The germline V gene has CDR1 LNHNV and CDR2 YYDKDF (reference sequence). CDR3 nucleotide sequence: TGTGCCACCAGCAGAGAGGGGCGCGAGCAGTACTTC. Its protein product is CATSREGREQYF.

The chain carries TRBV29-1 and TRBJ1-5, with a weak D call TRBD1 (6 bases). Germline loops: CDR1 SQVTM, CDR2 ANQGSEA. The CDR3 has 14 residues. V was trimmed by 4 bases and J by 4 bases, leaving 14 bases between them. CDR3 sequence reads: CSVGFAGANQPQHF. The CDR3 DNA is TGCAGCGTTGGCTTTGCAGGGGCGAATCAGCCCCAGCATTTT.